Described below is a single T cell receptor delta chain sequence and its context. A far larger clone is one nucleotide away, so this likely arose from a read error. The same CDR3 arises from other DNA sequences in this sample as well. The source of the sample is a study of γδ T cells in repeated Plasmodium falciparum infection. Gammadelta T cells were flow-sorted from PBMC into Vgamma9/Vdelta2+ and Vdelta2-negative populations for bulk analysis. TCRdb fed the multiplex PCR reads into CATT to redo clone calling. The sample shows tens of thousands of delta-chain clones, over 1.5% of them seen only once. Germline V gene sequence: CDR1 TSWWSYY, CDR2 QGS. This CDR3 is 19 amino acids long.

The receptor was derived from a pool of human donors (malaria-infected and uninfected, not separated). The sample taken for sequencing was gamma-delta T cells from blood. The V gene reported is TRDV1; the J gene is uncalled; TRDD3 was called by the table and not checked on the DNA. This CDR3 is CALGERFTLTLVYTDKLIF. In DNA, the CDR3 is TGTGCTCTTGGGGAACGATTTACTCTAACCCTCGTGTACACCGATAAACTTATCTTT.